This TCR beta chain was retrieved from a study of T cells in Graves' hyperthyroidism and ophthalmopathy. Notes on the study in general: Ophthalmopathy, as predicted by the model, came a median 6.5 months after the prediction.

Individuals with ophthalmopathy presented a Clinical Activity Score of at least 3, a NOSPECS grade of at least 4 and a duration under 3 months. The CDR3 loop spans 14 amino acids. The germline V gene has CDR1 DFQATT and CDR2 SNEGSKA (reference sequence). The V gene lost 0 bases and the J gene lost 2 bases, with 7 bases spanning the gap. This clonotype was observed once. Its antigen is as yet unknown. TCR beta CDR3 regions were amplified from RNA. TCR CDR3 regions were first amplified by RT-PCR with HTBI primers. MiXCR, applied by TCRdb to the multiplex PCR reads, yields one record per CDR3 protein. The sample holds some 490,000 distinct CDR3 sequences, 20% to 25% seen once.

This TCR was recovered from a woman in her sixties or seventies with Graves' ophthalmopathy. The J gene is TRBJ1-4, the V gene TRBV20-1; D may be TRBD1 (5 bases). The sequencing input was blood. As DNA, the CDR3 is TGCAGTGCTAGAGAAGGGACGACTAATGAAAAACTGTTTTTT. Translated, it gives CSAREGTTNEKLFF.